Following are 13 T cell receptor beta chains from one sample sequenced in a study of prognosis after radiotherapy for stage I lung cancer. Genomic DNA was subjected to two-round multiplex PCR for amplification of TCR beta CDR3. First-round PCR, the initial amplification, used primers specific to each TRBV and TRBJ gene. Via MiXCR, TCRdb re-called the multiplex PCR reads, giving one row per CDR3 protein. The sample records approximately 23,000 distinct CDR3 sequences, around 42% being singletons. Sequenced here: PBMCs, sampled before or after stereotactic body radiation therapy (not recorded which). Receptor source: a donor aged 50 or older with non-small cell lung cancer.

Sample share makes this clonotype medium-sized (0.01 to 0.1%). The chain couples TRBV4-3 to TRBJ1-6; possibly TRBD1 for D (6 bases). V was shortened by 2 bases and J by 7 bases, with 15 bases between the two germline ends. Per the germline V gene, CDR1 is LGHNA and CDR2 is YSLEER. The CDR3 sequence is 16 residues long. The CDR3 sequence: CASSQSARGRNSPLHF. DNA of the CDR3: TGCGCCAGCAGCCAATCCGCCCGGGGGCGGAATTCACCCCTCCACTTT.

This chain joins TRBV6-2 or TRBV6-3 and TRBJ2-1; 10 nucleotides agree with TRBD2. The CDR3 loop spans 15 amino acids. Germline V gene sequence: CDR1 MNHEY, CDR2 SVGEGT. J lost 4 bases, V lost 10 bases, and 10 bases had no gene match. CDR3 protein: CATTGTSVDYNEQFF. The CDR3 nucleotides are TGTGCCACTACCGGGACTAGCGTGGATTACAATGAGCAGTTCTTC.

This clonotype occurred many times. V and J are TRBV2 and TRBJ2-5, with 7 bases matching TRBD2. J gave up 3 bases and V 7 bases, and 5 bases lay outside the gene matches. The germline V gene has CDR1 SNHLY and CDR2 FYNNEI. CDR3 length equals 13 residues. The CDR3 bases are TGTGCCAGCACCTCCGGACTAGAAGAGACCCAGTACTTC. Translation: CASTSGLEETQYF. Complete variable domain (other parts from reference TRBV2 and TRBJ2-5): EPEVTQTPSHQVTQMGQEVILRCVPISNHLYFYWYRQILGQKVEFLVSFYNNEISEKSEIFDDQFSVERPDGSNFTLKIRSTKLEDSAMYFCASTSGLEETQYFGPGTRLLVL.

A note on this clonotype: It is likely a read error: a sequence one base away is far more abundant. J is TRBJ2-1 and V is TRBV7-9; 7 nucleotides match TRBD1. This CDR3 region has 13 residues. The germline V gene encodes CDR1 SEHNR and CDR2 FQNEAQ (reference sequence). The CDR3 coding sequence is TGTGCCAGCAACTTACAGGGGTGGAATGAGCAGTTCTTC. It codes for CASNLQGWNEQFF.

This clonotype was seen repeatedly, ten times or more. This chain links TRBV7-9 with TRBJ2-5, with TRBD1 matching 7 bases. The CDR3 totals 19 residues. The trim removed 2 bases at V and 2 bases at J, leaving 17 bases unmatched. Germline CDR1 and CDR2: SEHNR and FQNEAQ (reference sequence). DNA for the CDR3: TGTGCCAGCAGCTTAAAACTTCTCACAGGGGCAGCAGGGCAAGAGACCCAGTACTTC. It is translated as CASSLKLLTGAAGQETQYF.

This chain connects TRBV20-1 to TRBJ2-7, with TRBD2 matching 8 bases. The CDR3 runs 14 residues. Germline CDR1 and CDR2: DFQATT and SNEGSKA (reference sequence). With V trimmed by 5 bases and J by 7 bases, 13 bases remained unmatched. The CDR3 loop reads CSAALRSGSDEQYF. In DNA, the CDR3 is TGCAGTGCTGCCCTGAGAAGCGGGAGTGATGAGCAGTACTTC.

This clonotype occurred many times. The chain employs TRBV7-8 and TRBJ2-1; D may be TRBD1 (6 bases). The germline V and J ends were trimmed by 5 bases and 2 bases, with 19 bases remaining between them. The germline V gene has CDR1 SGHVS and CDR2 FQNEAQ. CDR3 length: 17 amino acids. The CDR3 sequence is CASSPPTGRNPYNEQFF. CDR3 in DNA: TGTGCCAGCAGCCCTCCGACAGGACGAAATCCCTACAATGAGCAGTTCTTC. Supplemented by reference TRBV7-8 and TRBJ2-1, the full variable domain reads GAGVSQSPRYKVAKRGQDVALRCDPISGHVSLFWYQQALGQGPEFLTYFQNEAQLDKSGLPSDRFFAERPEGSVSTLKIQRTQQEDSAVYLCASSPPTGRNPYNEQFFGPGTRLTVL.

Only one count was recorded for this clonotype. The chain carries TRBV28 and TRBJ2-3; TRBD1 or TRBD2 may be the D gene (5 bases each). Germline-derived CDR1 and CDR2 are MDHEN and SYDVKM. V was cut by 2 bases and J by 2 bases, with 11 bases left in between. CDR3 length: 15 amino acids. The CDR3 DNA sequence: TGTGCCAGCAGTTTAACGGGGACCTACACAGATACGCAGTATTTT. Translated, it gives CASSLTGTYTDTQYF.

This clonotype was counted at least ten times. V and J are TRBV7-9 and TRBJ2-7; possible D gene TRBD2, 6 bases. CDR1 and CDR2 from the germline V gene are SEHNR and FQNEAQ (reference sequence). Trimming cost V 4 bases and J 6 bases, with 13 bases left between them. The length of the CDR3 is 13 residues. CDR3 loop: CASSSGLLGEQYF. For the CDR3, the DNA is TGTGCCAGCAGCTCGGGACTCCTCGGCGAGCAGTACTTC.

This clonotype was picked up many times. The V gene is TRBV20-1, the J gene TRBJ1-4; 8 positions match TRBD1. The ends lost 5 bases at V and 2 bases at J; junction bases unmatched: 4. Germline CDR1 reads DFQATT; CDR2 reads SNEGSKA (reference sequence). The CDR3 spans 14 residues. Written as DNA, the CDR3 is TGCAGTGCTCCCCGGACAGGGACTAATGAAAAACTGTTTTTT. It yields the protein CSAPRTGTNEKLFF.

The V and J genes are TRBV7-9 and TRBJ1-6, with D perhaps matching TRBD1 (6 bases). Between the trimmed V and J ends, which lost 0 bases and 13 bases, there was a span of 19 bases. Germline V lookup: CDR1 SEHNR, CDR2 FQNEAQ (reference sequence). The CDR3 has 16 residues. CDR3: CASSLADLWGASPLHF. The CDR3 nucleotides are TGTGCCAGCAGCTTAGCGGACCTGTGGGGGGCTTCGCCCCTCCACTTT. Based on the CDR3 plus reference TRBV7-9 and TRBJ1-6, the full variable domain is DTGVSQNPRHKITKRGQNVTFRCDPISEHNRLYWYRQTLGQGPEFLTYFQNEAQLEKSRLLSDRFSAERPKGSFSTLEIQRTEQGDSAMYLCASSLADLWGASPLHFGNGTRLTVT.

This clonotype was seen ten or more times. The chain carries TRBV27 and TRBJ1-5; D may be TRBD1 (5 bases). Germline CDR1 and CDR2: MNHEY and SMNVEV (reference sequence). The CDR3 spans 15 residues. Between the trimmed V and J ends, which lost 5 bases and 4 bases, there was a span of 15 bases. The CDR3 loop is CASSPPGRANQPQHF. The CDR3 DNA reads as TGTGCCAGCAGTCCTCCGGGACGGGCAAATCAGCCCCAGCATTTT.

Worth noting for this clonotype: At one of its ends the junction is not consistent with the germline gene, which may arise from a read error. V is TRBV6-1 and J is TRBJ1-2; no reliable D call. The CDR3 has 12 amino acids. Germline V gives CDR1 MNHNS, CDR2 SASEGT. The CDR3 bases are TGTGCCATTACTACAGATAACTATTGCTACACCTTC. This codes for CAITTDNYCYTF.